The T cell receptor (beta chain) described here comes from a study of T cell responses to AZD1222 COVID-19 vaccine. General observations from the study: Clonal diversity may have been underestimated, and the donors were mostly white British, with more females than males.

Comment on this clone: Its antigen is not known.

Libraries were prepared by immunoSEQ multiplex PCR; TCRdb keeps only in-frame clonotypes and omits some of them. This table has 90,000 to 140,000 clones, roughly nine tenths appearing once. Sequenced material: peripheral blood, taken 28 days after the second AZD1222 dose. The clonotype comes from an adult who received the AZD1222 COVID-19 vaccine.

This chain's CDR3 is CASSESPGAAYEQYF. The CDR3, as DNA: TGCGCCAGCAGTGAGTCCCCGGGGGCGGCGTACGAGCAGTACTTC. The chain links TRBV10-1 to TRBJ2-7, with D perhaps TRBD1 or TRBD2 (6 bases each). Germline values: CDR1 WNHNN, CDR2 SYGVQD (reference sequence). The CDR3 consists of 15 residues. Trimming cost V 0 bases and J 4 bases, with 13 bases left between them.